The entry below describes one T cell receptor beta chain. The antigen is unknown. The CDR3 is 16 amino acids. Germline V gene lookup returns CDR1 SGHRS and CDR2 YFSETQ. Between the trimmed V and J ends, which lost 0 bases and 3 bases, there was a span of 16 bases. For each subset, genomic DNA was distributed in equal portions over several immunoSEQ plates. Measured with immunoSEQ multiplex PCR; TCRdb has only the in-frame clones, and not every one. The sample contains about 190,000 clones, 65% to 80% of which appear only once. This record belongs to a study of shared clonotypes between healthy human individuals. Study outcomes and limitations: Some naive CD4 clonotypes, around 5%, turned up in common across several donors. The four-donor shared clonotypes exceeded non-shared clonotypes in generation probability, with non-shared ones scoring lower.

Donors included only healthy HIV-negative adults lacking recent acute infections or vaccinations. Sequenced input: memory CD4+ T cells sorted from blood. The subset here: CD45RA-negative fraction. This TCR was sampled from a man aged 30 to 45 in good health. J is TRBJ2-7 and V is TRBV5-1, with D possibly TRBD2 on 7 matching bases. The CDR3 DNA reads TGCGCCAGCAGCTTGGCCGGGGGGCGTAATATCTACGAGCAGTACTTC. This encodes CASSLAGGRNIYEQYF.